This TCR beta chain was captured in a study of radiation and T cells in renal cell carcinoma. The overall study: Nephrectomy followed 15 Gy stereotactic body radiation by 4 weeks. Study-level points and caveats: Pretreatment tumor biopsies were lacking, so baseline clonotypes are unknown.

TCRdb's table, derived via immunoSEQ multiplex PCR, lists solely in-frame clones and lacks some. This table has some 150,000 clones, roughly 89% appearing once. Stated time point: blood 2 weeks post-SBRT. The treatment is: 15 Gy SBRT to primary tumor, nephrectomy 4 weeks later. Radiation-treated patients gave blood at baseline, week 2 and week 4. This renal cell carcinoma was of the clear cell type. Remarks on this clone: Its antigen is unknown.

The sequences come from blood, collected from a patient whose treatment included radiotherapy and nephrectomy. The TCR was taken from a woman between 45 and 65 years old with renal cell carcinoma.

The CDR3 spells CASSEVGETQYF. CDR3 DNA: TGTGCCAGCAGTGAAGTAGGCGAGACCCAGTACTTC. The chain recombines TRBV2 with TRBJ2-5; D call uncertain. This CDR3 region has 12 residues. The V gene's germline CDR1 is SNHLY and CDR2 FYNNEI. The V end was cut by 1 base, the J end by 5 bases, with 5 bases between.